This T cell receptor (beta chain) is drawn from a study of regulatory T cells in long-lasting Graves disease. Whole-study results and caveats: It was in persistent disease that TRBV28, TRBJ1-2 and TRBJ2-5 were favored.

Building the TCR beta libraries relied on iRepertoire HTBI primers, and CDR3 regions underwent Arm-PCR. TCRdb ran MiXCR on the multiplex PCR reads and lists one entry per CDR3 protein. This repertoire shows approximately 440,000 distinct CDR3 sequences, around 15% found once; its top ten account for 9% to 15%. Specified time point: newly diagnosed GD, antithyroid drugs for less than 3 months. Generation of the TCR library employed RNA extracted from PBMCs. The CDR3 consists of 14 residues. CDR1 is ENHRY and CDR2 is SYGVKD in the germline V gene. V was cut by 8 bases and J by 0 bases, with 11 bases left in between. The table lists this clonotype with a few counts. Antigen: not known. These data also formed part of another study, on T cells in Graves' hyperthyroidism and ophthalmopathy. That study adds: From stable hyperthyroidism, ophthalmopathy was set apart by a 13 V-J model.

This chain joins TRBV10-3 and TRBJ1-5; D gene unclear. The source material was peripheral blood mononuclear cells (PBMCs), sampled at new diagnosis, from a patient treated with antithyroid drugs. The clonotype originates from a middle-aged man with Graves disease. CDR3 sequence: CAIGRDYSNQPQHF. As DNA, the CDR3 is TGTGCCATCGGCCGGGATTATAGCAATCAGCCCCAGCATTTT.